These 31 T cell receptor beta chains were sequenced from one sample in a study of blood T cell repertoires in COVID-19. Only in-frame clones appear in the TCRdb table, and some are missing; sequencing was by immunoSEQ multiplex PCR. The sample lists about 200,000 clones; approximately 94% were seen once. Sequencing was performed on peripheral blood. Every receptor here comes from a man aged 25 to 40 with COVID-19, enrolled during active disease.

This rearrangement joins TRBV7-3 to TRBJ2-5; TRBD2 agrees at 8 bases. J lost 5 bases, V lost 5 bases, and 10 bases had no gene match. In germline, CDR1 is SGHTA, CDR2 FQGTGA. The CDR3 covers 15 residues. In DNA form, the CDR3 reads TGTGCCAGCAGCCCCGTACGGGGGGGGCGGGAGACCCAGTACTTC. Its protein is CASSPVRGGRETQYF.

The chain combines TRBV9 with TRBJ1-2; D might be TRBD1 (5 bases). Germline-derived CDR1 and CDR2 are SGDLS and YYNGEE. The CDR3 totals 17 residues. V shed 0 bases and J shed 6 bases, with 21 bases lying between them. The CDR3 protein is CASSVAAGSKGRNGYTF. Here the CDR3 DNA reads TGTGCCAGCAGCGTAGCGGCAGGGTCAAAGGGCCGTAATGGCTACACCTTC. The full variable domain, in which reference TRBV9 and TRBJ1-2 provide the parts outside the CDR3, is DSGVTQTPKHLITATGQRVTLRCSPRSGDLSVYWYQQSLDQGLQFLIQYYNGEERAKGNILERFSAQQFPDLHSELNLSSLELGDSALYFCASSVAAGSKGRNGYTFGSGTRLTVV.

This rearrangement joins TRBV9 to TRBJ2-1; the D gene is possibly TRBD1 (6 bases). The CDR3 extends over 15 amino acids. V was pared by 0 bases and J by 6 bases, with 13 bases between. CDR1 and CDR2 from the germline V gene are SGDLS and YYNGEE. This CDR3 is CASSVVGTLGNEQFF. The CDR3 nucleotides are TGTGCCAGCAGCGTAGTCGGGACATTGGGCAATGAGCAGTTCTTC.

The chain uses TRBV28 and TRBJ1-1; D remains unclear. Germline-derived CDR1 and CDR2 are MDHEN and SYDVKM. The CDR3 sequence is 14 residues long. V was cut by 7 bases and J by 0 bases, with 12 bases left in between. The CDR3 protein is CASTPPVVNTEAFF. The CDR3 bases are TGTGCCAGCACCCCCCCAGTGGTGAACACTGAAGCTTTCTTT.

CDR3 amino acids: CASSQEGINQPQHF. CDR3 DNA sequence: TGTGCCAGCAGCCAGGAGGGAATCAATCAGCCCCAGCATTTT. The chain has TRBV4-2 and TRBJ1-5, with D hard to call. The CDR3 runs to 14 residues. The germline CDR1 and CDR2 sequences are LGHNA and YNFKEQ. The V end lost 3 bases, the J end lost 3 bases, and 9 bases lay between the germline ends.

The chain joins TRBV3-1 (or the pseudogene TRBV3-2) to TRBJ2-5; 10 positions match TRBD2. The CDR3 is 16 amino acids. Looked up from germline, CDR1 is LGHDT and CDR2 is YNNKEL (reference sequence). J gave up 2 bases and V 1 base, and 4 bases lay outside the gene matches. The DNA for the CDR3 is TGTGCCAGCAGCCAAGGGTCTAGCGGGGGACAAGAGACCCAGTACTTC. Protein: CASSQGSSGGQETQYF.

The chain is built from TRBV11-3 and TRBJ2-7; TRBD1 matches at 7 bases. Germline assignment: CDR1 SGHNT and CDR2 YENEEA. Trimming cost V 1 base and J 5 bases; bases outside gene matches: 8. The CDR3 spans 15 residues. CDR3 DNA: TGTGCCAGCAGCTTAGGGCGCAGGGACAGAGACGAGCAGTACTTC. The encoded protein is CASSLGRRDRDEQYF.

V is TRBV5-4 and J is TRBJ2-5, with D perhaps TRBD2 (6 bases). This CDR3 contains 15 residues. The germline V and J ends were trimmed by 4 bases and 5 bases, with 18 bases remaining between them. Germline lookup yields CDR1 SGHNT and CDR2 YYREEE (reference sequence). The CDR3 loop is CASSGVPGGLETQYF. The CDR3 region has the DNA TGTGCCAGCAGCGGGGTCCCCGGGGGATTGGAGACCCAGTACTTC.

This rearrangement joins TRBV12-3 or TRBV12-4 to TRBJ2-3; D gene ambiguous. The V end lost 5 bases, the J end lost 0 bases, and 3 bases lay between the germline ends. The CDR3 runs to 12 residues. CDR3 in DNA: TGTGCCAGCAGTCCTAGCACAGATACGCAGTATTTT. Amino acid sequence: CASSPSTDTQYF.

This rearrangement joins TRBV7-9 to TRBJ1-1; 8 bases agree with TRBD1. Per the germline V gene, CDR1 is SEHNR and CDR2 is FQNEAQ (reference sequence). This CDR3 has 14 amino acids. The V gene end was trimmed by 6 bases and the J gene end by 2 bases; junction bases not matched to a gene: 5. The DNA for the CDR3 is TGTGCCAGCAGATATCCAGGGGGCAACACTGAAGCTTTCTTT. Its protein product is CASRYPGGNTEAFF.

V gene TRBV29-1 combines with J gene TRBJ1-2, with D possibly matching TRBD1 (5 bases). This CDR3 spans 14 amino acids. V lost 2 bases and J lost 0, with 10 bases in between. CDR1 and CDR2 from the germline V gene are SQVTM and ANQGSEA. The CDR3 DNA sequence: TGCAGCGTTGAATTGGGGGGATCTAACTATGGCTACACCTTC. Protein: CSVELGGSNYGYTF. Using reference TRBV29-1 and TRBJ1-2 for the parts outside the CDR3, the full variable domain is SAVISQKPSRDICQRGTSLTIQCQVDSQVTMMFWYRQQPGQSLTLIATANQGSEATYESGFVIDKFPISRPNLTFSTLTVSNMSPEDSSIYLCSVELGGSNYGYTFGSGTRLTVV.

The rearrangement uses TRBV2 and TRBJ1-1, with TRBD1 matching 7 bases. Germline values: CDR1 SNHLY, CDR2 FYNNEI. CDR3 length equals 12 residues. J gave up 11 bases and V 7 bases, and 10 bases lay outside the gene matches. The CDR3 bases are TGTGCCAGCACCCCAACAGGGGTCGGGGCTTTCTTT. Its protein product is CASTPTGVGAFF.

This rearrangement joins TRBV5-5 to TRBJ1-6, with 10 bases that match TRBD1. The CDR3 totals 16 residues. J was trimmed by 7 bases and V by 5 bases; bases with no gene match: 9. Germline CDR1 reads SGHKS; CDR2 reads YYEKEE (reference sequence). CDR3 nucleotide sequence: TGTGCCAGCAGACCGGGACAGGGGCTGATGAATTCACCCCTCCACTTT. Residues: CASRPGQGLMNSPLHF. Complete variable domain (other parts from reference TRBV5-5 and TRBJ1-6): DAGVTQSPTHLIKTRGQQVTLRCSPISGHKSVSWYQQVLGQGPQFIFQYYEKEERGRGNFPDRFSARQFPNYSSELNVNALLLGDSALYLCASRPGQGLMNSPLHFGNGTRLTVT.

Comments on this clone: The sample holds other DNA sequences that translate to the same CDR3. The chain recombines TRBV4-1 with TRBJ2-5; 9 bases are a match to TRBD2. The CDR3 has 13 residues. V lost 6 bases to trimming and J lost 5 bases; unmatched junction nucleotides: 4. Germline V gene data show CDR1 as MGHRA and CDR2 as YSYEKL. The CDR3 protein is CASSRGGAETQYF. DNA for the CDR3: TGCGCCAGCAGTCGCGGGGGGGCGGAGACCCAGTACTTC.

V is TRBV7-6 and J is TRBJ2-3, with TRBD1 matching 8 bases. The germline V gene encodes CDR1 SGHVS and CDR2 FNYEAQ. The CDR3 sequence is 15 residues long. Trimming took 4 bases from V and 4 from J; bases not matched to a gene: 7. CDR3 coding DNA: TGTGCCAGCAGCTCCCGGACAGGGCAGGCAGATACGCAGTATTTT. Amino acid sequence: CASSSRTGQADTQYF.

In nucleotides, the CDR3 is TGTGCCAGTAGTATCAGGGGGAACACCGGGGAGCTGTTTTTT. Protein sequence: CASSIRGNTGELFF. The chain has TRBV19 and TRBJ2-2, with D possibly being TRBD1 (6 bases). The CDR3 has 14 residues. Per germline, CDR1 LNHDA and CDR2 SQIVND (reference sequence). The V end was cut by 3 bases, the J end by 1 base, with 6 bases between.

The rearrangement links TRBV5-1 to TRBJ2-6; 7 bases line up with TRBD1. CDR1 is SGHRS, CDR2 YFSETQ, per germline. J was trimmed by 0 bases and V by 3 bases; bases with no gene match: 6. This CDR3 has 17 amino acids. CDR3 in DNA: TGCGCCAGCAGCTCCGGGACAGACAGCTCTGGGGCCAACGTCCTGACTTTC. It yields the protein CASSSGTDSSGANVLTF.

This clone came up once. CDR3 in DNA: TGTGCCAGCAGCTTTCGAGAGACCCAGTACTTC. It yields the protein CASSFRETQYF. The chain is built from TRBV5-6 and TRBJ2-5, with D hard to call. Trimming took off 2 bases at V and 4 bases at J, with 3 bases between the two ends. This CDR3 has 11 amino acids. The V gene's germline CDR1 is SGHDT and CDR2 YYEEEE.

This clone was detected only a few times. The chain couples TRBV7-3 to TRBJ2-3, with 8 nucleotides matching TRBD2. The V and J ends lost 2 bases and 1 base, in that order; junction bases with no gene match: 2. The CDR3 has 15 amino acids. The germline V gene encodes CDR1 SGHTA and CDR2 FQGTGA. The CDR3 DNA sequence: TGTGCCAGCAGCTTAGATAGCGGGGGCACAGATACGCAGTATTTT. It translates to CASSLDSGGTDTQYF.

This sequence joins TRBV4-1 and TRBJ1-1; D is uncertain. The V gene's germline CDR1 is MGHRA and CDR2 YSYEKL. The CDR3 covers 14 residues. V was cut by 1 base and J by 6 bases, with 12 bases left in between. The CDR3 loop is CASSQGAIISEAFF. The CDR3 coding sequence is TGCGCCAGCAGCCAAGGGGCTATCATTTCTGAAGCTTTCTTT.

This clone came up once. The rearrangement joins TRBV6-5 to TRBJ2-7; D perhaps matches TRBD1 (5 bases). CDR3 size: 14 residues. Germline V CDR1 and CDR2: MNHEY, SVGAGI. Trimming removed 5 bases from V and 3 bases from J, with 14 bases in between. CDR3 coding DNA: TGTGCCAGCAGTCTTGACAGAAGTTTCTACGAGCAGTACTTC. Residues: CASSLDRSFYEQYF.

The rearrangement links TRBV19 to TRBJ1-5; 11 bases line up with TRBD1. This CDR3 is 13 amino acids long. V lost 6 bases, J lost 7 bases, and 2 bases stayed unmatched. From germline, CDR1 is LNHDA and CDR2 SQIVND (reference sequence). CDR3 residues: CASSGTGGQPQHF. In DNA, the CDR3 is TGTGCCAGTAGCGGGACAGGGGGGCAGCCCCAGCATTTT. The variable domain in full, with the rest retrieved from reference TRBV19 and TRBJ1-5, is DGGITQSPKYLFRKEGQNVTLSCEQNLNHDAMYWYRQDPGQGLRLIYYSQIVNDFQKGDIAEGYSVSREKKESFPLTVTSAQKNPTAFYLCASSGTGGQPQHFGDGTRLSIL.

CDR3 DNA sequence: TGCGCCAGCCGGATTAGCGGGGGGGCAACTGGGGAGCAGTTCTTC. Protein product: CASRISGGATGEQFF. This chain uses TRBV10-2 with TRBJ2-1; 11 positions agree with TRBD2. This CDR3 is built from 15 residues. V lost 8 bases, J lost 10 bases, and 13 bases stayed unmatched. The V gene's germline CDR1 is WSHSY and CDR2 SAAADI.

The chain recombines TRBV7-6 with TRBJ2-5, with 11 nucleotides matching TRBD2. CDR1 and CDR2 (germline): SGHVS, FNYEAQ. J was trimmed by 1 base and V by 5 bases; bases with no gene match: 3. This CDR3 spans 15 amino acids. The CDR3 DNA is TGTGCCAGCAGCCCCGGGACTAGCGGCCAAGAGACCCAGTACTTC. This gives the protein CASSPGTSGQETQYF.

The V and J genes are TRBV30 and TRBJ1-2; a possible D gene is TRBD1 (5 bases). CDR1 is GTSNPN, CDR2 SVGIG, per germline (reference sequence). Trimming left V 2 bases short and J 5 bases short, with 18 bases between. The length of the CDR3 is 15 residues. The DNA for the CDR3 is TGTGCCTGGAGTTTAACAGGCGGGGTCCTGTATGGCTACACCTTC. Translation gives CAWSLTGGVLYGYTF.

This clone was seen once. The V gene is TRBV20-1, the J gene TRBJ1-1; D ambiguous. V shed 3 bases and J shed 1 base, with 15 bases lying between them. CDR3 length: 15 amino acids. Germline V gene data show CDR1 as DFQATT and CDR2 as SNEGSKA (reference sequence). The CDR3 spells CSASSPGETNTEAFF. CDR3 nucleotide sequence: TGCAGTGCTAGTAGCCCCGGGGAGACGAACACTGAAGCTTTCTTT.

The chain joins TRBV3-1 (or the pseudogene TRBV3-2) to TRBJ1-6; D is unresolved. CDR1 and CDR2 from the germline V gene are LGHDT and YNNKEL (reference sequence). V lost 4 bases and J 9 bases, leaving 10 bases between the germline ends. CDR3 size: 13 residues. CDR3 DNA sequence: TGTGCCAGCAGCCCGAAGTTCGGTTCACCCCTCCACTTT. It encodes CASSPKFGSPLHF.

This clone came up once. CDR3 residues: CASSLPGGNHEKLFF. CDR3 coding DNA: TGTGCCAGCAGCTTACCGGGCGGGAACCATGAAAAACTGTTTTTT. J is TRBJ1-4 and V is TRBV5-5; D remains unclear. Germline CDR1 is SGHKS and CDR2 is YYEKEE (reference sequence). CDR3 size: 15 residues. The ends were cut back, 2 bases at V and 6 bases at J, with 14 bases in the middle.

This clone was recorded only once. The gene calls are TRBV6-4 and TRBJ1-1, with TRBD1 matching over 8 bases. CDR1 and CDR2 (germline): MRHNA, SNTAGT. This CDR3 contains 13 residues. Losses at the gene ends were 4 bases for V and 8 bases for J; bases not matched to a gene: 6. The CDR3 sequence is CASSAVDRGEAFF. CDR3 in DNA: TGTGCCAGCAGTGCCGTAGACAGGGGAGAAGCTTTCTTT.

J is TRBJ2-7 and V is TRBV2; 11 positions match TRBD1. The CDR3 consists of 15 residues. With 6 bases clipped from V and 3 bases from J, the junction kept 7 bases outside the gene matches. CDR1 SNHLY and CDR2 FYNNEI come from the germline V gene. The CDR3 nucleotides are TGTGCCAGCAGCGCTGGACAGGGGGCTTTCTACGAGCAGTACTTC. This codes for CASSAGQGAFYEQYF.

The chain couples TRBV27 to TRBJ2-7; 7 bases map to TRBD1. The trim removed 6 bases at V and 1 base at J, leaving 9 bases unmatched. Germline V gene lookup returns CDR1 MNHEY and CDR2 SMNVEV (reference sequence). This CDR3 has 15 amino acids. CDR3 region: CASSYSPDRSYEQYF. CDR3 in DNA: TGTGCCAGCAGCTACTCCCCGGACAGGTCCTACGAGCAGTACTTC.